These T cell receptor beta chains were read from a single sample in a study of OX40 agonist ivuxolimab in advanced cancers. The method was immunoSEQ multiplex PCR; TCRdb's version includes in-frame clones alone and lacks a portion of them. The sample yields under 95,000 clones, more than 75% seen once. The sample consisted of CD4+ or CD8+ T cells sorted from blood, taken in a trial of the OX40 agonist ivuxolimab. Source of these receptors: an adult with an advanced solid tumor such as melanoma, head and neck, liver or kidney cancer. The CDR3 runs from the conserved cysteine through the conserved F or W. Fields, in order: J gene, D gene, clone size, V gene, CDR3 DNA, CDR3 protein. D genes are given only for firm matches. A clone size is listed for some rows: how often the clone was seen (once, few, many), or a class if it is expanded.

TRBJ2-5	.	once	TRBV19	TGTGCCAGTAGTCCTTCGACCATGCAAGAGACCCAGTACTTC	CASSPSTMQETQYF
TRBJ1-1	.	.	TRBV7-9	TGTGCCAGCAGCTTATTGGATCTCCGGCAGGGTGAAGCTTTCTTT	CASSLLDLRQGEAFF
TRBJ1-5	TRBD1	.	TRBV12-5	TGTGCTAGTGGTCCAATCGGGACAGGGGGCAATCAGCCCCAGCATTTT	CASGPIGTGGNQPQHF
TRBJ1-2	TRBD1	.	TRBV15	TGTGCCACCAGCAGAGATCGAGCAGGGGGCGAGGGTGGCTACACCTTC	CATSRDRAGGEGGYTF
TRBJ1-1	.	.	TRBV11-2	TGTGCCAGCAGCCCAAATGTCGGTGAAGCTTTCTTT	CASSPNVGEAFF
TRBJ2-2	.	few	TRBV30	TGTGCCTGGAGTGTACCGGGACAGAACACCGGGGAGCTGTTTTTT	CAWSVPGQNTGELFF
TRBJ1-3	.	few	TRBV2	TGTGCCAGCAGTGTTAACAGGGTAGTAATCTCTGGAAACACCATATATTTT	CASSVNRVVISGNTIYF
TRBJ1-5	.	.	TRBV2	TGTGCCAGCGTCGAAGACAGGAGCTATCAGCCCCAGCATTTT	CASVEDRSYQPQHF
TRBJ2-1	TRBD2	.	TRBV9	TGTGCCAGCAGCGTAGGAGCGGGGGGTTTTTACAATGAGCAGTTCTTC	CASSVGAGGFYNEQFF
TRBJ2-5	TRBD2	.	TRBV7-6	TGTGCCAGCGCCTTGGCGGGAGTGGGGACCCAGTACTTC	CASALAGVGTQYF
TRBJ1-2	.	once	TRBV30	TGTGCCTGGAGTGTGTTGGAGGGGAGGGATGGCTACACCTTC	CAWSVLEGRDGYTF
TRBJ1-4	.	.	TRBV30	TGTGCCTGGAAAGGAGTAAATGAAAAACTGTTTTTT	CAWKGVNEKLFF
TRBJ2-5	TRBD2	.	TRBV11-2	TGTGCCAGCAGCCCCCGGGGGGGGGCCCAAGAGACCCAGTACTTC	CASSPRGGAQETQYF
TRBJ1-2	.	.	TRBV7-6	TGTGCCAGCAGCTTATCTGAGTCTAACTATGGCTACACCTTC	CASSLSESNYGYTF
TRBJ1-2	TRBD1	few	TRBV6-6	TGTGCCTGCCTGGACAGGGCCTATGGCTACACCTTC	CACLDRAYGYTF
TRBJ2-3	.	.	TRBV6-1	TGTGCCAGCAGACTCCGGGACAACCGCCTCGATACGCAGTATTTT	CASRLRDNRLDTQYF
TRBJ2-5	.	.	TRBV13	TGTGCCAGCAGCTTAGAAGGGGTAGGCCGGACAGCCGAGGCGGAGACCCAGTACTTC	CASSLEGVGRTAEAETQYF
TRBJ2-6	.	.	TRBV27	TGTGCCAGCAGTTTAGTCGGCACCCGTCAAACCTCTGGGGCCAACGTCCTGACTTTC	CASSLVGTRQTSGANVLTF
TRBJ2-7	.	.	TRBV5-4	TGTGCCAGCAGTCCGACAGGTCCCCTGGCCTACGAGCAGTACTTC	CASSPTGPLAYEQYF
TRBJ2-5	.	.	TRBV5-1	TGCGCCAGCAGCTATTACCAGGTCCGCCAAGAGACCCAGTACTTC	CASSYYQVRQETQYF
TRBJ2-5	.	.	TRBV11-2	TGTGCCAGCAGCGAAAAGGGGCTCCCTGGGGAGACCCAGTACTTC	CASSEKGLPGETQYF
TRBJ2-6	.	.	TRBV18	TGTGCCAGCTCAGGGGGCTACAACGTCCTGACTTTC	CASSGGYNVLTF
TRBJ1-2	TRBD1	.	TRBV9	TGTGCCAGCAGCATCTCGGGACAGGGGATAGATGGCTACACCTTC	CASSISGQGIDGYTF
TRBJ1-5	.	.	TRBV19	TGTGCCAGTAGTATAAGCCAGGCCAATCAGCCCCAGCATTTT	CASSISQANQPQHF
TRBJ2-7	TRBD1	once	TRBV7-8	TGTGCCAGCAGCCCTTCGACAGGGGCGCCCTACGAGCAGTACTTC	CASSPSTGAPYEQYF
TRBJ1-2	.	.	TRBV5-1	TGCGCCAGCAGCACCACAGCTAACTATGGCTACACCTTC	CASSTTANYGYTF
TRBJ2-2	TRBD1	once	TRBV19	TGTGCCTCAAACAGGGGGCCATTTGTCGGGGAGCTGTTTTTT	CASNRGPFVGELFF
TRBJ1-3	.	.	TRBV11-2	TGTGCCAGCAGCTTTACCAGCTCTGGAAACACCATATATTTT	CASSFTSSGNTIYF
TRBJ1-2	TRBD1	.	TRBV5-1	TGCGCCAGCAGCTCCGAAATTCCGGGACAGGGAGGTGGCTACACCTTC	CASSSEIPGQGGGYTF
TRBJ2-7	.	.	TRBV19	TGTGCCAGTAGTATTTCCCTACCCAACTACGAGCAGTACTTC	CASSISLPNYEQYF
TRBJ2-2	.	.	TRBV19	TGTGCCAGTAGAGTGGGAAACACCGGGGAGCTGTTTTTT	CASRVGNTGELFF
TRBJ1-1	.	.	TRBV30	TGTGCCTGGAGGGGGGGGTGGACTGAAGCTTTCTTT	CAWRGGWTEAFF
TRBJ1-5	.	.	TRBV12-2	TGTGCAAGTCGCTTACCTTGGGGGTATTATAGCAATCAGCCCCAGCATTTT	CASRLPWGYYSNQPQHF
TRBJ2-1	.	.	TRBV6-6	TGTGCCAGCAAAAGGGACTCCTACAATGAGCAGTTCTTC	CASKRDSYNEQFF
TRBJ2-5	TRBD2	.	TRBV4-1	TGCGCCAGCAGCCCAAGACTAGCGGGGACCCAAGAGACCCAGTACTTC	CASSPRLAGTQETQYF
TRBJ2-1	TRBD1	.	TRBV29-1	TGCAGCGTCCCGACAGGGGGATCCTACAATGAGCAGTTCTTC	CSVPTGGSYNEQFF
TRBJ1-1	.	.	TRBV6-5	TGTGCCAGCAGTTCCTCGGGGAACACTGAAGCTTTCTTT	CASSSSGNTEAFF
TRBJ2-3	TRBD2	.	TRBV18	TGTGCCAGCTCACCAAGGGGAGCGGGGAGCACAGATACGCAGTATTTT	CASSPRGAGSTDTQYF
TRBJ2-7	TRBD2	.	TRBV7-2	TGTGCCAGCAGCTTAGCGAGTTTCGGGACTAGCGGGATGGGATACTTC	CASSLASFGTSGMGYF
TRBJ2-1	TRBD1	.	TRBV7-9	TGTGCCAGCAGCTTACGAGGGTCGGGGACAGCCTACAATGAGCAGTTCTTC	CASSLRGSGTAYNEQFF
TRBJ2-7	.	.	TRBV5-1	TGCGCCAGCAGCCTAGGACTTTACTACGAGCAGTACTTC	CASSLGLYYEQYF
TRBJ1-2	.	.	TRBV4-1	TGCGCCAGCAGCCAAGGGACACAGAGGGTGCATGGCTACACCTTC	CASSQGTQRVHGYTF
TRBJ2-7	TRBD2	.	TRBV5-1	TGCGCCAGCAGCTTATTAGCGGGAAATACCTACGAGCAGTACTTC	CASSLLAGNTYEQYF
TRBJ1-2	.	once	TRBV6-5	TGTGCCAGCAGACACGGGTTTAACGCAGGCTATGGCTACACCTTC	CASRHGFNAGYGYTF
TRBJ1-2	TRBD1	.	TRBV6-6	TGTGCCAGCAGTTACTCCGACAGGGGGAACTATGGCTACACCTTC	CASSYSDRGNYGYTF